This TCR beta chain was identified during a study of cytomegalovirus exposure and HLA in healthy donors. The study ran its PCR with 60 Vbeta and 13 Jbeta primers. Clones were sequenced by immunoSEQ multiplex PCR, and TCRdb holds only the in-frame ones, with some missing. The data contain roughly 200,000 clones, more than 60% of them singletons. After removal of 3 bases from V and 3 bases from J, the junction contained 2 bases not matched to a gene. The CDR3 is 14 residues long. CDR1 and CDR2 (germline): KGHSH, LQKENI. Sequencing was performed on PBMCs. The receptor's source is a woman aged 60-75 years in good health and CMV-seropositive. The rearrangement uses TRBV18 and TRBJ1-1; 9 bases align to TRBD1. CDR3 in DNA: TGTGCCAGCTCACCGGGGACAGGGCACACTGAAGCTTTCTTT. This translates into CASSPGTGHTEAFF.